These 30 T cell receptor beta chains were sequenced from one sample in a study of blood T cells in healthy people across ages. With a J-beta primer mix and a sample-barcoded 5' primer, a second PCR ran roughly 6 to 12 cycles. TCRdb redid the calling of the 5' RACE reads with MiXCR, one entry per CDR3 protein. Here the sample spans some 700,000 distinct CDR3 sequences, over 20% being singletons. The material sequenced was blood. The receptor source for this set is a man between 65 and 85 years old in good health.

V gene TRBV18 combines with J gene TRBJ1-1, with a possible D match to TRBD1 (6 bases). V was cut by 3 bases and J by 1 base, with 12 bases left in between. The CDR3 sequence is 15 residues long. CDR1 KGHSH and CDR2 LQKENI come from the germline V gene. The CDR3 region is CASSPDGGQNTEAFF. CDR3 sequence (DNA): TGTGCCAGCTCACCGGATGGGGGGCAGAACACTGAAGCTTTCTTT.

This clonotype was seen only a few times. The chain links TRBV15 to TRBJ1-2, with 9 nucleotides matching TRBD1. CDR3 length equals 15 residues. V gave up 7 bases and J gave up 4 bases; unmatched junction bases: 10. CDR1 LNHNV and CDR2 YYDKDF come from the germline V gene (reference sequence). The CDR3 sequence: CATTIATGGSYGYTF. The CDR3 DNA sequence: TGTGCCACCACTATAGCTACAGGGGGCTCCTATGGCTACACCTTC.

This chain uses TRBV4-1 with TRBJ2-4; 8 bases line up with TRBD2. The V gene end was trimmed by 0 bases and the J gene end by 6 bases; junction bases not matched to a gene: 4. Germline CDR1 is MGHRA and CDR2 is YSYEKL. This CDR3 has 15 residues. CDR3 DNA: TGCGCCAGCAGCCAAGATCGGGGGGGGTCAAACATTCAGTACTTC. Translation gives CASSQDRGGSNIQYF.

The rearrangement joins TRBV12-3 or TRBV12-4 to TRBJ2-3, with 7 positions matching TRBD1. The CDR3 extends over 15 amino acids. Trimming took 7 bases from V and 1 from J; bases not matched to a gene: 8. Here the CDR3 DNA reads TGTGCCAGCAAGTACAGGGGAGCTCGCACAGATACGCAGTATTTT. The encoded protein is CASKYRGARTDTQYF.

The chain employs TRBV13 and TRBJ2-3; no reliable D call. V gave up 1 base and J gave up 1 base, with 12 bases separating them. This CDR3 is 16 amino acids long. Germline-derived CDR1 and CDR2 are PRHDT and FYEKMQ (reference sequence). CDR3 in DNA: TGTGCCAGCAGCTTAGACGGCAGTTTTGGCACAGATACGCAGTATTTT. Translation gives CASSLDGSFGTDTQYF.

The rearrangement uses TRBV5-1 and TRBJ1-1; 9 bases are shared with TRBD1. The CDR3 runs 15 residues. The germline CDR1 and CDR2 sequences are SGHRS and YFSETQ. Trimming at V came to 1 base and at J to 6 bases, leaving 7 bases not matched to a gene. The chain's CDR3 is CASSLRQGGYAEAFF. DNA of the CDR3: TGCGCCAGCAGCTTGAGACAGGGGGGATATGCTGAAGCTTTCTTT.

The V and J genes are TRBV29-1 and TRBJ2-7, with a tentative D call TRBD2 (5 bases). TRBJ2-1 matches the DNA end more closely, so the J call is doubtful. The CDR3 is made up of 12 amino acids. The germline gives CDR1 SQVTM, CDR2 ANQGSEA. CDR3 sequence (DNA): TGCAGCGTTGAGGGTCGCGGGAATGAGCAGTTCTTC. Translating it yields CSVEGRGNEQFF.

The gene calls are TRBV29-1 and TRBJ2-1; D is tentatively TRBD1 or TRBD2 (5 bases each). This CDR3 is built from 16 residues. In germline, CDR1 is SQVTM, CDR2 ANQGSEA. The V gene lost 3 bases and the J gene lost 1 base, with 16 bases spanning the gap. The CDR3 bases are TGCAGCGTTGAGTATTTCCGGGACGCATCCTACAATGAGCAGTTCTTC. Protein sequence: CSVEYFRDASYNEQFF.

V is TRBV29-1 and J is TRBJ2-3; D is undetermined. Germline-derived CDR1 and CDR2 are SQVTM and ANQGSEA. The CDR3 covers 10 residues. The ends were cut back, 8 bases at V and 6 bases at J, with 9 bases in the middle. The CDR3 sequence: CSSRMDTQYF. Written as DNA, the CDR3 is TGCAGCTCCCGTATGGATACGCAGTATTTT.

This clonotype was recorded a few times. The rearrangement links TRBV20-1 to TRBJ1-2; 7 positions agree with TRBD1. V trimming: 5 bases; J trimming: 3 bases; junction bases outside the gene matches: 6. This CDR3 is built from 13 residues. Germline V gene lookup returns CDR1 DFQATT and CDR2 SNEGSKA (reference sequence). The CDR3 coding sequence is TGCAGTGCTCACTCTGACAGGGACTATGGCTACACCTTC. Its protein product is CSAHSDRDYGYTF.

In its sample, this clonotype was seen a few times. In nucleotides, the CDR3 is TGTGCCAGCAGCCCATTATTTGGAGCGACAGGGGTTGGCTCCTACGAGCAGTACTTC. Protein sequence: CASSPLFGATGVGSYEQYF. This chain connects TRBV6-2 or TRBV6-3 to TRBJ2-7, with TRBD1 matching 8 bases. The V gene end was trimmed by 6 bases and the J gene end by 0 bases; junction bases not matched to a gene: 19. The CDR3 sequence is 19 residues long. Germline assignment: CDR1 MNHEY and CDR2 SVGEGT.

This clonotype was seen only a few times. This chain uses TRBV30 with TRBJ2-5, with TRBD1 matching 8 bases. The J call could be wrong; TRBJ2-1 is a better fit for the DNA end. This CDR3 comprises 15 residues. Germline loops: CDR1 GTSNPN, CDR2 SVGIG (reference sequence). CDR3 amino acids: CAWSVGGTGRNEQFF. CDR3 nucleotide sequence: TGTGCCTGGAGTGTAGGAGGGACAGGTAGAAATGAGCAGTTCTTC.

This clonotype was observed a handful of times. The J gene is TRBJ1-2, the V gene TRBV7-9, with D perhaps TRBD1 (6 bases). The CDR3 runs 15 residues. The V gene's germline CDR1 is SEHNR and CDR2 FQNEAQ (reference sequence). Trimming took off 2 bases at V and 6 bases at J, with 16 bases between the two ends. CDR3 sequence (DNA): TGTGCCAGCAGCTTACTCAACAGGGCGTTCGATGGCTACACCTTC. Residues: CASSLLNRAFDGYTF.

The chain carries TRBV10-3 and TRBJ2-3, with D possibly being TRBD2 (6 bases). V lost 3 bases and J 0 bases, leaving 10 bases between the germline ends. This CDR3 contains 15 residues. CDR1 is ENHRY, CDR2 SYGVKD, per germline. CDR3 bases: TGTGCCATCAGTGACGTGGGGACTAGCACAGATACGCAGTATTTT. It specifies CAISDVGTSTDTQYF.

This clonotype was detected only a few times. This chain links TRBV5-1 with TRBJ2-3; a weak D match, TRBD2 (6 bases). Germline V gives CDR1 SGHRS, CDR2 YFSETQ. Trimming took 2 bases from V and 4 from J, leaving 17 bases between them. The CDR3 spans 16 residues. CDR3 in amino acids: CASSFAGRSSADTQYF. CDR3 nucleotide sequence: TGCGCCAGCAGCTTCGCAGGGCGCTCTAGCGCAGATACGCAGTATTTT.

The chain recombines TRBV29-1 with TRBJ1-2; tentatively, D is TRBD1 (5 bases). The CDR3 runs 15 residues. V was pared by 0 bases and J by 8 bases, with 19 bases between. Per germline, CDR1 SQVTM and CDR2 ANQGSEA. The CDR3 loop is CSVEDLGQGGKGYTF. The CDR3 region has the DNA TGCAGCGTTGAAGATCTGGGGCAGGGCGGGAAGGGCTACACCTTC.

V is TRBV28 and J is TRBJ2-4; D may be TRBD2 (5 bases). Deletions cut 6 bases from V and 0 bases from J, with 12 bases between. Germline CDR1 reads MDHEN; CDR2 reads SYDVKM. The CDR3 loop spans 15 amino acids. The CDR3 sequence is CASRGPGVAKNIQYF. The DNA for the CDR3 is TGTGCCAGCAGGGGCCCCGGGGTAGCCAAAAACATTCAGTACTTC.

The chain combines TRBV7-2 with TRBJ2-1; weak D call: TRBD1 (5 bases). The CDR3 loop spans 15 amino acids. Germline lookup yields CDR1 SGHTA and CDR2 FQGNSA. V shed 5 bases and J shed 7 bases, with 18 bases lying between them. The CDR3 nucleotides are TGTGCCAGCAGCCCTCGAACCACCTCAGGGAATGAGCAGTTCTTC. Translation: CASSPRTTSGNEQFF.

The chain carries TRBV19 and TRBJ2-1; no firm D call. Trimming took 3 bases from V and 5 from J, leaving 14 bases between them. The CDR3 has 15 residues. Germline V gives CDR1 LNHDA, CDR2 SQIVND (reference sequence). CDR3 nucleotide sequence: TGTGCCAGTAGTATCGAAGGCAGGACCGACAATGAGCAGTTCTTC. This sequence encodes CASSIEGRTDNEQFF.

In this sample, this clonotype turned up a few times. The chain recombines TRBV10-2 with TRBJ2-2; D gene ambiguous. V was trimmed by 0 bases and J by 4 bases, leaving 6 bases between them. CDR1 and CDR2 from the germline V gene are WSHSY and SAAADI. The CDR3 has 14 residues. CDR3 amino acids: CASSESGLTGELFF. CDR3 coding DNA: TGCGCCAGCAGTGAGTCTGGTCTCACCGGGGAGCTGTTTTTT.

The rearrangement links TRBV27 to TRBJ2-3; 9 bases match TRBD2. Germline V CDR1 and CDR2: MNHEY, SMNVEV (reference sequence). The V and J ends lost 6 bases and 2 bases, in that order; junction bases with no gene match: 6. The CDR3 has 15 residues. The CDR3 loop reads CASRGRGGTTDTQYF. DNA for the CDR3: TGTGCCAGCAGGGGGCGGGGGGGCACCACAGATACGCAGTATTTT.

CDR3 DNA sequence: TGTGCCAGCAGCCCCCAACGAGCGGGTGCAGCGGATACGCAGTATTTT. Encoded protein: CASSPQRAGAADTQYF. The V gene is TRBV7-8, the J gene TRBJ2-3, with a weak D call TRBD2 (6 bases). The CDR3 has 16 amino acids. CDR1 is SGHVS and CDR2 is FQNEAQ in the germline V gene. The germline V and J ends were trimmed by 5 bases and 6 bases, with 21 bases remaining between them.

This clonotype has just a few counts. A read error may produce the germline difference seen at one junction end. This chain joins TRBV29-1 and TRBJ1-1; D possibly corresponds to TRBD1 (6 bases). The CDR3 contains 13 residues. CDR1 is SQVTM and CDR2 is ANQGSEA in the germline V gene. CDR3 residues: CSAETGWNTEAFF. The CDR3, as DNA: TGCAGCGCTGAAACAGGGTGGAACACTGAAGCTTTCTTT. Supplemented by reference TRBV29-1 and TRBJ1-1, the full variable domain reads SAVISQKPSRDICQRGTSLTIQCQVDSQVTMMFWYRQQPGQSLTLIATANQGSEATYESGFVIDKFPISRPNLTFSTLTVSNMSPEDSSIYLCSAETGWNTEAFFGQGTRLTVV.

This clonotype was seen only a few times. The rearrangement uses TRBV7-8 and TRBJ2-7, with 7 bases aligning to TRBD1. The trim removed 6 bases at V and 2 bases at J, leaving 7 bases unmatched. Germline CDR1 is SGHVS and CDR2 is FQNEAQ. CDR3 size: 14 residues. The CDR3 protein is CASRPQGPPYEQYV. CDR3 coding DNA: TGTGCCAGCAGACCACAGGGGCCGCCCTACGAGCAGTACGTC.

The CDR3 coding sequence is TGCGCCAGCAGCCAAGCGGCAGGGGCTAGCACAGATACGCAGTATTTT. Translation gives CASSQAAGASTDTQYF. The chain combines TRBV4-1 with TRBJ2-3, with a weak D call TRBD1 (6 bases). CDR3 length: 16 amino acids. Germline CDR1 is MGHRA and CDR2 is YSYEKL. Trimming removed 1 base from V and 0 bases from J, with 11 bases in between.

This chain links TRBV5-1 with TRBJ2-3, with D maybe TRBD1 (5 bases). Germline CDR1 reads SGHRS; CDR2 reads YFSETQ. The V and J ends lost 7 bases and 2 bases respectively, with 14 bases between them. The CDR3 is 14 amino acids. The CDR3, as DNA: TGCGCCAGCGCAGAGCAGGGTTTCACAGATACGCAGTATTTT. Its translation: CASAEQGFTDTQYF.

This clonotype occurred many times. This sequence joins TRBV11-2 and TRBJ2-1; TRBD1 aligns across 8 bases. The length of the CDR3 is 15 residues. CDR1 and CDR2 (germline): SGHAT, FQNNGV. The V segment lost 5 bases and the J segment 8 bases; nucleotides outside the gene matches: 11. Here the CDR3 DNA reads TGTGCCAGCAGCACAGGACAGGGAACGTACGATGAGCAGTTCTTC. This codes for CASSTGQGTYDEQFF. The complete variable domain, with remaining parts taken from reference TRBV11-2 and TRBJ2-1, reads EAGVAQSPRYKIIEKRQSVAFWCNPISGHATLYWYQQILGQGPKLLIQFQNNGVVDDSQLPKDRFSAERLKGVDSTLKIQPAKLEDSAVYLCASSTGQGTYDEQFFGPGTRLTVL.

This clonotype was found a few times. V and J are TRBV20-1 and TRBJ2-3, with unresolved D. CDR1 is DFQATT, CDR2 SNEGSKA, per germline (reference sequence). Between the trimmed V and J ends, which lost 3 bases and 7 bases, there was a span of 5 bases. CDR3 length: 10 residues. The CDR3 DNA is TGCAGTGCTAGTTCTTATACGCAGTATTTT. Protein sequence: CSASSYTQYF.

The V gene is TRBV5-1, the J gene TRBJ2-3; D unclear. The CDR3 extends over 14 amino acids. Germline V lookup: CDR1 SGHRS, CDR2 YFSETQ. V lost 6 bases, J lost 0 bases, and 11 bases lay in between. CDR3 DNA: TGCGCCAGCACGTTTGAATCTAGCACAGATACGCAGTATTTT. This sequence encodes CASTFESSTDTQYF.

V and J are TRBV10-2 and TRBJ2-4; D is possibly TRBD2 (6 bases). The germline CDR1 and CDR2 sequences are WSHSY and SAAADI. V gave up 6 bases and J gave up 8 bases, with 14 bases separating them. The CDR3 is 13 amino acids. The CDR3 DNA sequence: TGCGCCAGCAGCCCCCCGGGGGTTGACATTCAGTACTTC. Protein sequence: CASSPPGVDIQYF.